This T cell receptor beta chain was recovered during a study of cytomegalovirus exposure and HLA in healthy donors. Losses at the gene ends were 0 bases for V and 5 bases for J; bases not matched to a gene: 5. This CDR3 is built from 15 residues. Germline CDR1 and CDR2: WSHSY and SAAADI. The primer mix had 60 Vbeta and 13 Jbeta primers. Here immunoSEQ multiplex PCR was the method, and the copy in TCRdb shows in-frame clones only, minus some. Of about 140,000 clones listed, 65% to 80% are singletons. This clonotype originated in a male donor in good health and CMV-seropositive. The V and J genes are TRBV10-2 and TRBJ2-7; 9 bases align to TRBD1. Source material: PBMCs. The CDR3 region is CASSESGTGINEQYF. The CDR3 DNA is TGCGCCAGCAGTGAGTCCGGGACAGGGATCAACGAGCAGTACTTC.